The 26 T cell receptor beta chains below all came from one sample that was sequenced in a study of blood T cell repertoires in COVID-19. This table comes from immunoSEQ multiplex PCR, and its TCRdb copy is limited to in-frame clones, with some not included. Of some 30,000 clones listed, around 83% are singletons. The sample taken for sequencing was peripheral blood. All receptors derive from a man between 70 and 80 years old with active COVID-19.

This chain links TRBV27 with TRBJ2-2; 8 bases map to TRBD2. From germline, CDR1 is MNHEY and CDR2 SMNVEV (reference sequence). The CDR3 totals 18 residues. Germline trimming cut 1 base from V and 1 base from J; bases unmatched to any gene: 8. The CDR3 loop is CASSLWASGPLNTGELFF. Written as DNA, the CDR3 is TGTGCCAGCAGTTTATGGGCTAGCGGGCCTCTGAACACCGGGGAGCTGTTTTTT.

This chain's CDR3 is CASSLGAISGGYTF. The CDR3 DNA reads as TGCGCCAGCAGCTTGGGGGCCATCTCGGGAGGCTACACCTTC. V is TRBV5-1 and J is TRBJ1-2; D is unresolved. V was trimmed by 0 bases and J by 8 bases, leaving 14 bases between them. Germline V gene lookup returns CDR1 SGHRS and CDR2 YFSETQ. The CDR3 contains 14 residues.

The V and J genes are TRBV6-5 and TRBJ2-1; 7 bases match TRBD1. CDR1 MNHEY and CDR2 SVGAGI come from the germline V gene. V was clipped by 6 bases and J by 10 bases; unmatched bases: 9. This CDR3 has 13 residues. The CDR3 here is CASRPTGVREQFF. The CDR3 DNA reads TGTGCCAGCAGGCCTACAGGGGTACGGGAGCAGTTCTTC.

Only one count was recorded for this clone. The chain combines TRBV28 with TRBJ1-4; 10 bases fit TRBD1. V shed 10 bases, J shed 5 bases, and the junction held 13 bases outside the gene matches. Germline V CDR1 and CDR2: MDHEN, SYDVKM. The CDR3 contains 16 residues. CDR3 sequence reads: CATESGTGAQNEKLFF. Written as DNA, the CDR3 is TGTGCCACCGAATCCGGGACAGGGGCCCAAAATGAAAAACTGTTTTTT.

The chain combines TRBV19 with TRBJ2-3, with D perhaps TRBD2 (5 bases). CDR1 is LNHDA, CDR2 SQIVND, per germline (reference sequence). The CDR3 is 16 amino acids. V shed 6 bases and J shed 0 bases, with 16 bases lying between them. The DNA of the CDR3 is TGTGCCAGTAGGAGGGTCGGGCCGTTGAGCACAGATACGCAGTATTTT. This translates into CASRRVGPLSTDTQYF.

The gene calls are TRBV7-8 and TRBJ1-6, with 8 positions matching TRBD1. The V gene's germline CDR1 is SGHVS and CDR2 FQNEAQ. V trimming: 6 bases; J trimming: 5 bases; junction bases outside the gene matches: 3. This CDR3 has 14 amino acids. In DNA, the CDR3 is TGTGCCAGCAGGCTGACAGGGGATAATTCACCCCTCCACTTT. The encoded protein is CASRLTGDNSPLHF.

V gene TRBV6-5 combines with J gene TRBJ2-1; 8 bases are a match to TRBD1. The V gene's germline CDR1 is MNHEY and CDR2 SVGAGI. After removal of 8 bases from V and 5 bases from J, the junction contained 8 bases not matched to a gene. The CDR3 is 14 residues long. CDR3 residues: CASLWTGSNNEQFF. The DNA of the CDR3 is TGTGCCAGCTTGTGGACAGGGAGCAACAATGAGCAGTTCTTC.

The table lists this clone with a count of one. The chain has TRBV7-3 and TRBJ1-1; the match to TRBD1 covers 8 bases. Germline loops: CDR1 SGHTA, CDR2 FQGTGA. The CDR3 totals 15 residues. V gave up 2 bases and J gave up 1 base; unmatched junction bases: 3. The CDR3 spells CASSLSGTGNTEAFF. The CDR3 DNA reads as TGTGCCAGCAGCTTATCCGGGACAGGGAACACTGAAGCTTTCTTT.

The V gene is TRBV28, the J gene TRBJ1-1, with unresolved D. Germline V gene data show CDR1 as MDHEN and CDR2 as SYDVKM. The CDR3 is 12 amino acids. V was trimmed by 2 bases and J by 8 bases, leaving 9 bases between them. The CDR3 sequence is CASSLRGLEAFF. The CDR3 nucleotides read TGTGCCAGCAGTTTACGAGGGCTGGAAGCTTTCTTT.

This rearrangement joins TRBV27 to TRBJ1-1; D is ambiguous. Trimming left V 3 bases short and J 7 bases short, with 9 bases between. This CDR3 is built from 12 residues. Germline CDR1 is MNHEY and CDR2 is SMNVEV (reference sequence). The CDR3 bases are TGTGCCAGCAGTTTTTTAGTCGGTGAAGCTTTCTTT. Protein product: CASSFLVGEAFF.

V is TRBV5-5 and J is TRBJ1-2; D possibly corresponds to TRBD1 (5 bases). V was pared by 4 bases and J by 7 bases, with 11 bases between. CDR3 length: 12 residues. The germline V gene encodes CDR1 SGHKS and CDR2 YYEKEE (reference sequence). The CDR3 coding sequence is TGTGCCAGCAGCAACCAGGGTAGTGGCTACACCTTC. It yields the protein CASSNQGSGYTF. The full variable domain, its missing parts supplied by reference TRBV5-5 and TRBJ1-2, is DAGVTQSPTHLIKTRGQQVTLRCSPISGHKSVSWYQQVLGQGPQFIFQYYEKEERGRGNFPDRFSARQFPNYSSELNVNALLLGDSALYLCASSNQGSGYTFGSGTRLTVV.

This clone was seen once. The chain links TRBV7-6 to TRBJ1-3; D is perhaps TRBD1 (5 bases). V lost 5 bases, J lost 4 bases, and 15 bases lay in between. CDR3 length: 15 amino acids. Per the germline V gene, CDR1 is SGHVS and CDR2 is FNYEAQ. The CDR3 sequence is CASSPAQGIGNTIYF. The CDR3 region has the DNA TGTGCCAGCAGCCCCGCGCAGGGAATCGGAAACACCATATATTTT. Based on the CDR3 plus reference TRBV7-6 and TRBJ1-3, the full variable domain is GAGVSQSPRYKVTKRGQDVALRCDPISGHVSLYWYRQALGQGPEFLTYFNYEAQQDKSGLPNDRFSAERPEGSISTLTIQRTEQRDSAMYRCASSPAQGIGNTIYFGEGSWLTVV.

V is TRBV6-5 and J is TRBJ1-1; no firm D call. CDR1 MNHEY and CDR2 SVGAGI come from the germline V gene. The CDR3 consists of 13 residues. Trimming took off 10 bases at V and 1 base at J, with 13 bases between the two ends. CDR3 DNA sequence: TGTGCCATAGGAACCCCAGGGAACACTGAAGCTTTCTTT. This codes for CAIGTPGNTEAFF.

DNA of the CDR3: TGCAGCGTTGAAGGGCGGGATTCCTCCTACAATGAGCAGTTCTTC. It is translated as CSVEGRDSSYNEQFF. The V gene is TRBV29-1, the J gene TRBJ2-1; the D gene is possibly TRBD2 (6 bases). The ends were cut back, 1 base at V and 0 bases at J, with 10 bases in the middle. The CDR3 has 15 amino acids. Germline V gene sequence: CDR1 SQVTM, CDR2 ANQGSEA.

This rearrangement joins TRBV5-1 to TRBJ1-1; D ambiguous. This CDR3 is 13 amino acids long. V dropped 0 bases and J dropped 11 bases, with 14 bases sitting between them. Looked up from germline, CDR1 is SGHRS and CDR2 is YFSETQ. The CDR3 nucleotides read TGCGCCAGCAGCTTGGCCGAAAACCAACGGGCTTTCTTT. The encoded protein is CASSLAENQRAFF. Looking up the rest from reference TRBV5-1 and TRBJ1-1 gives the full variable domain: KAGVTQTPRYLIKTRGQQVTLSCSPISGHRSVSWYQQTPGQGLQFLFEYFSETQRNKGNFPGRFSGRQFSNSRSEMNVSTLELGDSALYLCASSLAENQRAFFGQGTRLTVV.

The chain is built from TRBV4-1 and TRBJ2-3; maybe TRBD2 (6 bases). Trimming stripped 1 base from V and 13 bases from J, with 15 bases between. The CDR3 runs to 13 residues. The V gene's germline CDR1 is MGHRA and CDR2 YSYEKL. The CDR3 region has the DNA TGCGCCAGCAGCCAAGGGACTAATCGGGCGGAGTATTTT. It codes for CASSQGTNRAEYF.

This clone was detected a few times. The chain carries TRBV7-2 and TRBJ2-3, with 10 bases matching TRBD2. The CDR3 runs to 18 residues. Germline V CDR1 and CDR2: SGHTA, FQGNSA. V lost 0 bases to trimming and J lost 4 bases; unmatched junction nucleotides: 10. CDR3 sequence (DNA): TGTGCCAGCAGCTTAGCCCCTGGGAGCGGGGGGGATGCAGATACGCAGTATTTT. This encodes CASSLAPGSGGDADTQYF.

The chain recombines TRBV11-2 with TRBJ1-4; D unclear. Germline CDR1 is SGHAT and CDR2 is FQNNGV. V lost 5 bases and J lost 8, with 21 bases in between. CDR3 size: 16 residues. The chain's CDR3 is CASSPALREFGEKLFF. As DNA, the CDR3 is TGTGCCAGCAGCCCAGCCCTTAGGGAGTTCGGAGAAAAACTGTTTTTT.

The V gene is TRBV2, the J gene TRBJ1-1; weak D call: TRBD1 (5 bases). The germline gives CDR1 SNHLY, CDR2 FYNNEI. This CDR3 region has 13 residues. V was pared by 7 bases and J by 4 bases, with 13 bases between. CDR3 amino acids: CASMVQGGTEAFF. DNA for the CDR3: TGTGCCAGCATGGTGCAGGGTGGCACTGAAGCTTTCTTT.

The chain couples TRBV19 to TRBJ1-3; weak D call: TRBD1 (5 bases). The length of the CDR3 is 14 residues. V was trimmed by 4 bases and J by 1 base, leaving 8 bases between them. Germline V CDR1 and CDR2: LNHDA, SQIVND (reference sequence). The CDR3 DNA reads as TGTGCCAGTAGTACAAGGGGTTCTGGAAACACCATATATTTT. Its protein is CASSTRGSGNTIYF.

This CDR3 is CAISESGGSSYNEQFF. DNA for the CDR3: TGTGCCATCAGTGAGTCGGGGGGGAGCTCCTACAATGAGCAGTTCTTC. The rearrangement links TRBV10-3 to TRBJ2-1; the match to TRBD2 covers 7 bases. CDR1 and CDR2 (germline): ENHRY, SYGVKD. After removal of 0 bases from V and 0 bases from J, the junction contained 2 bases not matched to a gene. The CDR3 is 16 amino acids.

The chain combines TRBV30 with TRBJ1-1; D possibly corresponds to TRBD1 (6 bases). Per germline, CDR1 GTSNPN and CDR2 SVGIG (reference sequence). The CDR3 covers 14 residues. Trimming removed 4 bases from V and 3 bases from J, with 15 bases in between. In nucleotides, the CDR3 is TGTGCCTGGACCGCGGACAGTTTTTACACTGAAGCTTTCTTT. It translates to CAWTADSFYTEAFF.

The CDR3: CAWSAQGSGQPQHF. CDR3 in DNA: TGTGCCTGGAGTGCGCAGGGATCGGGTCAGCCCCAGCATTTT. V usage is TRBV30 and J usage is TRBJ1-5; a weak D match, TRBD1 (5 bases). This CDR3 region has 14 residues. CDR1 and CDR2 (germline): GTSNPN, SVGIG (reference sequence). Trimming took 1 base from V and 6 from J, leaving 13 bases between them.

The genes are TRBV11-2 and TRBJ2-7; a possible D gene is TRBD1 (6 bases). Germline CDR1 reads SGHAT; CDR2 reads FQNNGV. Trimming shortened V by 1 base and J by 4 bases, and 14 bases separated the two germline ends. The CDR3 runs to 15 residues. This CDR3 reads CASSLAGTPQYEQYF. CDR3 in DNA: TGTGCCAGCAGCTTAGCGGGGACACCCCAATACGAGCAGTACTTC.

J is TRBJ2-5 and V is TRBV7-6; D perhaps matches TRBD2 (6 bases). The CDR3 length is 16 residues. Trimming removed 0 bases at V and 7 bases at J, with 18 bases between. Germline V CDR1 and CDR2: SGHVS, FNYEAQ. The CDR3 DNA follows: TGTGCCAGCAGCTTAGCGGGAGGACCCCGCCAGGGGACCCAGTACTTC. Protein product: CASSLAGGPRQGTQYF.

The V call is TRBV29-1, the J call TRBJ2-1; TRBD1 aligns across 8 bases. CDR3 length: 13 amino acids. CDR1 is SQVTM, CDR2 ANQGSEA, per germline. Germline trimming cut 7 bases from V and 8 bases from J; bases unmatched to any gene: 10. The CDR3 is CSADRTGQDEQFF. The DNA for the CDR3 is TGCAGCGCGGATCGGACAGGGCAGGATGAGCAGTTCTTC.